This T cell receptor (beta chain) was profiled in a study of cytomegalovirus exposure and HLA in healthy donors. Study in general: Unique TCR beta sequences numbering approximately 120 million came from about 180 million T cells in an earlier analysis. Unique TCRs from HLA-typed donors, about 85 million of them, were held in an early data release.

A multiplex PCR was run with 60 Vbeta primers and 13 Jbeta primers. Using immunoSEQ multiplex PCR, the repertoire was profiled, and TCRdb retains in-frame clones only, with some absent. The sample contains about 210,000 clones, almost 80% of which appear only once. Germline values: CDR1 MNHEY, CDR2 SMNVEV (reference sequence). The ends were cut back, 8 bases at V and 3 bases at J, with 10 bases in the middle. The CDR3 length is 13 residues. Sequenced: PBMCs. This chain connects TRBV27 to TRBJ1-4; weak D call: TRBD1 (5 bases). This clonotype originated in a male donor in good health and CMV-seronegative. This CDR3 reads CASHDSSNEKLFF. The CDR3 region has the DNA TGTGCCAGCCACGACAGCTCTAATGAAAAACTGTTTTTT. Full variable domain (rest looked up from reference TRBV27 and TRBJ1-4): EAQVTQNPRYLITVTGKKLTVTCSQNMNHEYMSWYRQDPGLGLRQIYYSMNVEVTDKGDVPEGYKVSRKEKRNFPLILESPSPNQTSLYFCASHDSSNEKLFFGSGTQLSVL.